This TCR beta chain was sequenced for a study of shared clonotypes between healthy human individuals. Turning to the study itself: The people who gave samples were two women and a few men aged 18 to 49.

The study, taken as a whole, reports: Naive subsets typically showed greater estimated richness than memory subsets.

About this clone itself: As yet, its antigen is unknown.

Partitioning of CD4+ cells yielded a CD45RA+ naive subset and a CD45RA-negative memory subset. Germline assignment: CDR1 MDHEN and CDR2 SYDVKM. Trimming removed 2 bases from V and 0 bases from J; junction bases left unmatched: 3. The CDR3 runs to 15 residues. The repertoire was sequenced with immunoSEQ multiplex PCR; TCRdb's copy has only in-frame clones and lacks some. The table lists about 1.5 million clones, 95% to 99% of them singletons. The TCR sequence derives from a man aged 25-45 years in good health. J is TRBJ2-7 and V is TRBV28; the match to TRBD1 covers 8 bases. What was sequenced was naive CD4+ T cells sorted from blood. Subset here: CD45RA+ positively selected. CDR3 loop: CASSLTGQVSYEQYF. In nucleotides, the CDR3 is TGTGCCAGCAGTTTAACGGGACAGGTCTCCTACGAGCAGTACTTC.